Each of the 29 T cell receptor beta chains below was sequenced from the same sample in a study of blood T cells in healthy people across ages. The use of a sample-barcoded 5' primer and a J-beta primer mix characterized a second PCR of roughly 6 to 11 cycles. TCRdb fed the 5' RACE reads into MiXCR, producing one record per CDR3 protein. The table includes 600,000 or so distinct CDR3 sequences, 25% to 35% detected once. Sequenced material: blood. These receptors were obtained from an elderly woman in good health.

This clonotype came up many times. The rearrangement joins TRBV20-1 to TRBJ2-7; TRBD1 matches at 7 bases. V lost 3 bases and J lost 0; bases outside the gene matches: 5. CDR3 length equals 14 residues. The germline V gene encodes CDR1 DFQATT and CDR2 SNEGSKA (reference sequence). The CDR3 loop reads CSASSGTVSYEQYF. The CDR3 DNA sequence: TGCAGTGCTAGTTCCGGGACAGTCTCCTACGAGCAGTACTTC.

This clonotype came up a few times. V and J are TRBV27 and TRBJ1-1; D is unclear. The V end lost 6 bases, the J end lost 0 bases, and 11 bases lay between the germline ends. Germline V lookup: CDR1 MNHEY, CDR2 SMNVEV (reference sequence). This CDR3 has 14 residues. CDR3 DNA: TGTGCCAGCAGGGCTGGGTTGATGAACACTGAAGCTTTCTTT. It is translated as CASRAGLMNTEAFF.

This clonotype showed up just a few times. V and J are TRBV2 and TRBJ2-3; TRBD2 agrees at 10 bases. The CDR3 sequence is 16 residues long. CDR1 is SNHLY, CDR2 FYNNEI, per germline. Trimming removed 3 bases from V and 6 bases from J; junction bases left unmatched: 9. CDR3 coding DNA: TGTGCCAGCAGTGAGGCGGCTAGCGGGGGTCAGGATACGCAGTATTTT. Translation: CASSEAASGGQDTQYF.

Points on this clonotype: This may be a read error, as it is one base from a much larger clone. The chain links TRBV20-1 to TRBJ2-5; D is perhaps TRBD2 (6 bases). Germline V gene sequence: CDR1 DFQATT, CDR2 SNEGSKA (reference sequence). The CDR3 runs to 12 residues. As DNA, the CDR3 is TGCAGGGCACTAGCCGCTCAAGAGACCCAGTACTTC. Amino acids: CRALAAQETQYF.

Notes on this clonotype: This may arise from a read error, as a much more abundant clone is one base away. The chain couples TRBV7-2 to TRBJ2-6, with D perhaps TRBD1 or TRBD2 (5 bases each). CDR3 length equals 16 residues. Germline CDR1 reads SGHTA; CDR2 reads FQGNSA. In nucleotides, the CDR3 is TGTGCCAGCAGCTTATCGGCAGGGTTCGGGGCCAACGTCCAGACTTTC. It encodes CASSLSAGFGANVQTF.

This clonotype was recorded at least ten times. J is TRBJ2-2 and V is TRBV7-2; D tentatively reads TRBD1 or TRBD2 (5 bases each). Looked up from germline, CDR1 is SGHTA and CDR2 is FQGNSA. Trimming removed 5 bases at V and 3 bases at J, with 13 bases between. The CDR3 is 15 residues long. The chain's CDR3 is CASSRTGADTGELFF. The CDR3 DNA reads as TGTGCCAGCAGCCGGACTGGGGCAGACACCGGGGAGCTGTTTTTT. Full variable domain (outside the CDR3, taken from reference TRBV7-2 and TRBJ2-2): GAGVSQSPSNKVTEKGKDVELRCDPISGHTALYWYRQSLGQGLEFLIYFQGNSAPDKSGLPSDRFSAERTGGSVSTLTIQRTQQEDSAVYLCASSRTGADTGELFFGEGSRLTVL.

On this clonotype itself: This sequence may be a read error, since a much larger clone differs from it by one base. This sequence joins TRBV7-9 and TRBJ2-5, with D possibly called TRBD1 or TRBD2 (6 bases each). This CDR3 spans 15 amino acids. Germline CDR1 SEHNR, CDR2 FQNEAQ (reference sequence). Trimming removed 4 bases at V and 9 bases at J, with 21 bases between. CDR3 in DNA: TGTGCCAGCAGCTCAGGACAGACATTCGGGGAGGCCCAGTACTTC. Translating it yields CASSSGQTFGEAQYF.

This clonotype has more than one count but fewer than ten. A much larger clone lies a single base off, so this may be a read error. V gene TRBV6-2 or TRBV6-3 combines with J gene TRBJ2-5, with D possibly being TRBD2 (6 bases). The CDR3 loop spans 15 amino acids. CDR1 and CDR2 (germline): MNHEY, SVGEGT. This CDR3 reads CASRGMDYYQEAQYF. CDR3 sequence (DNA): TGTGCCAGCAGGGGGATGGACTACTACCAAGAGGCCCAGTACTTC.

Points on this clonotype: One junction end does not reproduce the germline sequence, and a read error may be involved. The CDR3 nucleotides read TGTGCCGGCAGAGCGTTAAGGGACTCCTACAATGAGCAGTTCTTC. Amino acids: CAGRALRDSYNEQFF. The chain recombines TRBV12-3 or TRBV12-4 with TRBJ2-1; no definite D call. CDR3 size: 15 residues.

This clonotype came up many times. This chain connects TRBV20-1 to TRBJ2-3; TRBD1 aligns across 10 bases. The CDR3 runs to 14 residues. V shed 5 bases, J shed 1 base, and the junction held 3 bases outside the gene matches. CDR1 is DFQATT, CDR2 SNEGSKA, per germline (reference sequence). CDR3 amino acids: CSAEGTGGTDTQYF. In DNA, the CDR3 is TGCAGTGCTGAGGGGACAGGGGGCACAGATACGCAGTATTTT.

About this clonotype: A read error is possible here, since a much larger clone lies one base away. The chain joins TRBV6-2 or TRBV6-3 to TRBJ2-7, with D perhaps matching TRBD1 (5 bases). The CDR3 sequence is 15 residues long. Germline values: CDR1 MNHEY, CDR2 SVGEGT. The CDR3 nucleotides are TGTACCAGCAGAGTACAGTCGGACATCGGCTACGAGCAGTACTTC. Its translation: CTSRVQSDIGYEQYF.

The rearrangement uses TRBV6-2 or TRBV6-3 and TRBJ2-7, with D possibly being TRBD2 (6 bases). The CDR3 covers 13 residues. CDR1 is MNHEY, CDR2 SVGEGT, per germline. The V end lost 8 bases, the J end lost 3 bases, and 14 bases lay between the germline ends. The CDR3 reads CASGAGPLYEQYF. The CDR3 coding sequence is TGTGCCAGCGGCGCGGGACCACTCTACGAGCAGTACTTC.

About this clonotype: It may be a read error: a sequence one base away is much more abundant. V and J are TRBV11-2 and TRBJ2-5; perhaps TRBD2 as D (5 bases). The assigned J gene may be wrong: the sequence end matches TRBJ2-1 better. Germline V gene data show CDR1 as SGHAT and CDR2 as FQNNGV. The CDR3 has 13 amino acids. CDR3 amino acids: CASSRRGQETQFF. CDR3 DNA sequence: TGTGCCAGCAGCAGGAGAGGGCAAGAGACCCAGTTCTTC.

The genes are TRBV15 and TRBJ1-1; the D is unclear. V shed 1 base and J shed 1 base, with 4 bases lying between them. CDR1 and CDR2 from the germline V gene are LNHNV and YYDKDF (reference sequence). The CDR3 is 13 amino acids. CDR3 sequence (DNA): TGTGCCACCAGCAGAGCCCAGAACACTGAAGCTTTCTTT. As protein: CATSRAQNTEAFF.

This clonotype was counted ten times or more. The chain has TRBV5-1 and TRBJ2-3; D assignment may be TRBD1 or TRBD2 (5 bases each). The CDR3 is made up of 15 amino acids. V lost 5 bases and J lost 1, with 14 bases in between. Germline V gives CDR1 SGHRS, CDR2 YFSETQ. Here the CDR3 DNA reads TGCGCCAGCAGGGCTGGGACGGACGGCACAGATACGCAGTATTTT. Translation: CASRAGTDGTDTQYF.

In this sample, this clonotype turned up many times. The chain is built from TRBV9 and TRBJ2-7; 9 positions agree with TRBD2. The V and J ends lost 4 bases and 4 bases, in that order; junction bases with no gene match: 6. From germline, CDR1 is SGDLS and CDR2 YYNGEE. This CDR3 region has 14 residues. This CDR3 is CASSRRLAGYEQYF. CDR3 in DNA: TGTGCCAGCAGCAGGCGGCTAGCGGGGTACGAGCAGTACTTC.

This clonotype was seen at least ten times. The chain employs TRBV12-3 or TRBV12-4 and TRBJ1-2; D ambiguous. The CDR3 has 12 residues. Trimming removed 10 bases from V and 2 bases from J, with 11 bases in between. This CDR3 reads CATGEQNYGYTF. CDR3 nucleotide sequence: TGTGCCACCGGGGAACAGAACTATGGCTACACCTTC.

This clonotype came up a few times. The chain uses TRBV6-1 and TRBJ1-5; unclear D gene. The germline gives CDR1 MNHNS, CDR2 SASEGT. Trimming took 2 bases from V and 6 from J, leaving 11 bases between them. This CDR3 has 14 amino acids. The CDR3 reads CASSEKRTGQPQHF. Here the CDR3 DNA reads TGTGCCAGCAGTGAAAAGAGGACGGGTCAGCCCCAGCATTTT.

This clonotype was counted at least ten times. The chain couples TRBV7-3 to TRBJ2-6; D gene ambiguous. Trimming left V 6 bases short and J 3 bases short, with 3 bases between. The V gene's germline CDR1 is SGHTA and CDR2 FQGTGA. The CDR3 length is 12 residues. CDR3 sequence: CASSYGANVLTF. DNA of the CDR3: TGTGCCAGCAGTTATGGGGCCAACGTCCTGACTTTC.

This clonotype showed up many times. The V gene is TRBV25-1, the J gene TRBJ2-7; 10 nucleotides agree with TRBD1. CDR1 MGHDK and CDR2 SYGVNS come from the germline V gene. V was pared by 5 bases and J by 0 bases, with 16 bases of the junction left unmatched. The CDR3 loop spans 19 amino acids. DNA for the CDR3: TGTGCCAGCAGTAAATGGGCCCTGGGGACAGGGGTCAGCTCCTACGAGCAGTACTTC. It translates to CASSKWALGTGVSSYEQYF.

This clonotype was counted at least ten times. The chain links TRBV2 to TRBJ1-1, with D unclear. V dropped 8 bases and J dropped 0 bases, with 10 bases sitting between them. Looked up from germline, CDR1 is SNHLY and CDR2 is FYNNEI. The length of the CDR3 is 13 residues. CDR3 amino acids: CASYRTMNTEAFF. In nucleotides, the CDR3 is TGTGCCAGCTACAGAACTATGAACACTGAAGCTTTCTTT. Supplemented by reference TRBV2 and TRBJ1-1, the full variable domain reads EPEVTQTPSHQVTQMGQEVILRCVPISNHLYFYWYRQILGQKVEFLVSFYNNEISEKSEIFDDQFSVERPDGSNFTLKIRSTKLEDSAMYFCASYRTMNTEAFFGQGTRLTVV.

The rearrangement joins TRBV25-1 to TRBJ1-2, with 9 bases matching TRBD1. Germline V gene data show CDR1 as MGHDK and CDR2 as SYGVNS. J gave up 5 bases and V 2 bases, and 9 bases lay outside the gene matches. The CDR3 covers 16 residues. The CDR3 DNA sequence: TGTGCCAGCAGTGAAGGGGACAGGGAGCGCCGGTATGGCTACACCTTC. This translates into CASSEGDRERRYGYTF.

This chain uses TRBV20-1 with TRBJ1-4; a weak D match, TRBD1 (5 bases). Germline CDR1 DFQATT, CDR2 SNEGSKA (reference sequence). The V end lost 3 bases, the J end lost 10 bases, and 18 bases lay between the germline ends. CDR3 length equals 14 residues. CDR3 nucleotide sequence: TGCAGTGCTAGTGCCGCGCAGACCGGGGGAAAACTGTTTTTT. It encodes CSASAAQTGGKLFF.

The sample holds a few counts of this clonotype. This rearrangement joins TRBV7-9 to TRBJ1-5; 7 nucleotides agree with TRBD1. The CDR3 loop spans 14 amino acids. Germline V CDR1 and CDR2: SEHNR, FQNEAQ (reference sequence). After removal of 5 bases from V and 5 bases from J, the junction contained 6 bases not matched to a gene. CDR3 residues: CASSKDREDQPQHF. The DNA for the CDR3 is TGTGCCAGCAGCAAAGACAGGGAGGATCAGCCCCAGCATTTT.

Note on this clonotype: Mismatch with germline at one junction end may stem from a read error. In DNA form, the CDR3 reads TGCAGCGCTAGAGACGGGGGGACTAACACCGGGGAGCTGTTTTTT. Amino acid sequence: CSARDGGTNTGELFF. This rearrangement joins TRBV20-1 to TRBJ2-2, with 7 bases fitting TRBD2. The CDR3 runs 15 residues. The V gene's germline CDR1 is DFQATT and CDR2 SNEGSKA (reference sequence).

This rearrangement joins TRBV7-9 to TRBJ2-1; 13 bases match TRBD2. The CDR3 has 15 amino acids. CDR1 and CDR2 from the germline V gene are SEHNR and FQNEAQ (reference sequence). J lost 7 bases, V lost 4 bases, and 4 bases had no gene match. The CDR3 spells CASSSTSGRVNEQFF. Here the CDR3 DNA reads TGTGCCAGCAGCTCCACTAGCGGGAGGGTAAATGAGCAGTTCTTC.

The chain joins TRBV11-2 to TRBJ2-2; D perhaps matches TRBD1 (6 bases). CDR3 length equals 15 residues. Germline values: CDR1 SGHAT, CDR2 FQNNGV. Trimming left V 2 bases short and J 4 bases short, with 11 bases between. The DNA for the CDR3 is TGTGCCAGCAGCTTACTCAGGGGTGGCACCGGGGAGCTGTTTTTT. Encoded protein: CASSLLRGGTGELFF.

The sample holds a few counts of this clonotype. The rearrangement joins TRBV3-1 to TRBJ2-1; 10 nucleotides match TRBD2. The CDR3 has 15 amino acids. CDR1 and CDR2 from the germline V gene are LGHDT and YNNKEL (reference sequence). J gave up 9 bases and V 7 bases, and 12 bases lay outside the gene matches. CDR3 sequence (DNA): TGTGCCAGCAAACCCGGGACTAGCGTGTGGGGTGAGCAGTTCTTC. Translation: CASKPGTSVWGEQFF.

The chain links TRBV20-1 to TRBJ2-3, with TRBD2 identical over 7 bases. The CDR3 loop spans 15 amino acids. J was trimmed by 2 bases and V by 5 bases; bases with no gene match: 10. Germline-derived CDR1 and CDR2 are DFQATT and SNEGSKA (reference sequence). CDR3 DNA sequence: TGCAGTGCTGGCCTTAGCGGGTTGTTCACAGATACGCAGTATTTT. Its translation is CSAGLSGLFTDTQYF.